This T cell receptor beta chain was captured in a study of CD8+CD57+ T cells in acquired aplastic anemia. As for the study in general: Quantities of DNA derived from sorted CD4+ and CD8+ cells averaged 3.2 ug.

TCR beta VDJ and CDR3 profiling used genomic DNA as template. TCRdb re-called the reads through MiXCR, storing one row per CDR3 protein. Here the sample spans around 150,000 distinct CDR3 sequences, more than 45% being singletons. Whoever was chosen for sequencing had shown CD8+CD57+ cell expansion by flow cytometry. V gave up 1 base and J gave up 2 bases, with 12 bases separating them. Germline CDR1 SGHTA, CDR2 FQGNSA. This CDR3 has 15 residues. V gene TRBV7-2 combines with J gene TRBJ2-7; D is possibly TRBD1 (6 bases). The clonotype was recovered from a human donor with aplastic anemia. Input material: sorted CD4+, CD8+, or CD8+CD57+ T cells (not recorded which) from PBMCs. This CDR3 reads CASSLVAGVAYEQYF. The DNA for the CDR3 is TGTGCCAGCAGCTTAGTGGCAGGGGTGGCCTACGAGCAGTACTTC. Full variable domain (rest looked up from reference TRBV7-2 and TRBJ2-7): GAGVSQSPSNKVTEKGKDVELRCDPISGHTALYWYRQSLGQGLEFLIYFQGNSAPDKSGLPSDRFSAERTGGSVSTLTIQRTQQEDSAVYLCASSLVAGVAYEQYFGPGTRLTVT.